The sequence of this T cell receptor (beta chain) was determined in a study of cytomegalovirus exposure and HLA in healthy donors (dated by TCRdb to the late 2010s). Turning to the overall study: An earlier analysis of several hundred of the donors reported 276 Gb of sequence data and 117 million unique TCR beta sequences obtained from roughly 180 million T cells. Roughly 300 gigabases of sequencing data and approximately 92 million unique TCR sequences made up an early release that covered over 550 HLA-typed donors. Of the roughly 420 genotyped donors, 81% were placed in the genetic ancestry cluster associated with self-reported Caucasian donors. The aim of the study was to test whether cataloging public T cell receptors could identify signatures of past pathogen exposure. The study used immunosequencing to profile the T cell repertoires of approximately 640 subjects and linked those repertoires to cytomegalovirus serostatus. A separate validation cohort of roughly 130 different subjects was used in addition to the roughly 670-subject first cohort. To predict cytomegalovirus infection status, the study combined high-throughput TCR immunosequencing, statistical association of individual TCRs with disease status, and machine learning. A later analysis re-analyzed previously published TCR beta repertoires from several hundred donors and added high-resolution HLA genotyping to study TCR occurrence patterns. Rather than drawing on any new phenotypic data, the later analysis identified candidate immune exposures from TCR beta sequences and the way those sequences occurred across donors. In an earlier analysis of more than 550 of the donors, high-throughput TCR beta sequencing was used to judge whether each TCR beta V gene segment behaved as functional or pseudogenic. Donor age, sex, ethnicity and CMV serostatus were collected together with the repertoire data. In a later genetic analysis, genome-wide SNP genotypes for about 60% of the 666 donors were used, and that subset was treated as a discovery cohort. Every repertoire in the discovery cohort had been generated on one and the same sequencing platform. HLA typing included class I and class II loci at four-digit resolution. Typing coverage varied by locus: 629-630 donors for A, B, C, DRB1 and DQB1; approximately 500 for DQA1; approximately 610 for DPA1; roughly 450 for DPB1. Four or five DR-DQ haplotypes were treated as single units for association and clustering because of strong linkage in the cohort. Among some 400 genotyped donors of the cohort, an average of about 220,000 unique TCR beta nucleotide sequences was sequenced per donor, of which about 18% were non-productive. The study at large found these results: At a false discovery rate of 0.05, a later analysis linked about 17,000 TCR beta sequences to specific HLA alleles. Compared with the roughly 700-donor mean, donors in an Asian-associated ancestry cluster had fewer N-insertions in productive TCRs, according to a later genetic analysis. In vitro tests confirmed that a few of the cytomegalovirus-associated TCR beta chains recognize cytomegalovirus antigens. Because counts were too low, around 18 rarely observed V segments, including chromosome 9 orphons, were left out of the earlier analysis of several hundred of the donors. According to a later analysis, TCR association rates differed among HLA loci, with DRB1 alleles showing the most associated TCRs and HLA-C alleles showing the fewest. HLA typing was unavailable for some donors at each locus, so association tests used only the typed subset. Assigning TCR associations to individual alleles was difficult when HLA alleles, especially DR and DQ, strongly co-occurred. A further reported finding was that TCR beta sequences accurately predicted the HLA-A and HLA-B alleles for most subjects in the first cohort. For the cohort, immune exposure information was limited to CMV serostatus. In both the original and validation cohorts, the classifier was reported to diagnose cytomegalovirus status with high specificity and sensitivity. The authors suggested that the approach could potentially be generalized to other disease states and immunological phenotypes. In a later analysis, HLA-associated TCR beta chains showed more clonal expansion and lower generation probabilities than non-associated chains that were equally common. Some IMGT-functional V segments, including TRBV6-2 and TRBV6-3, could not be told apart with the 87-base-pair reads, so those segments were excluded. An association between a missense DCLRE1C variant and V-gene and J-gene trimming of TCR beta chains was found in a later genetic analysis and replicated in an independent cohort. In an earlier analysis of 587 of the donors, most TCR beta V segments were observed in productive rearrangements about 90% or about 30% of the time, broadly matching IMGT annotations. This cohort had only TCR beta chains sequenced, and the lack of alpha or paired-chain data limited which features could be detected. The sequencing pipeline was judged likely to have produced a cluster of highly shared sequence variants as a technical artifact. A later analysis found that most CMV-associated TCR beta chains appeared HLA-restricted, with HLA associations seemingly driven largely by CMV exposure. Roughly uniform sequencing depth across donors was assumed in presence/absence analyses, although this assumption may not hold. The study listed 164 TCR beta chains as associated with cytomegalovirus. Linkage disequilibrium might explain the correlated functional status among segregating V segments, but an unknown experimental factor could not be ruled out. According to a later analysis, parvovirus B19, influenza, CMV and Epstein-Barr virus appeared linked to several top co-occurrence clusters. While some public TCRs were present in many individuals, most TCR sequences turned up only very rarely across donors.

In total, roughly 670 healthy bone marrow donors made up the cohort. At the time of sampling, every cohort member was nominally healthy, though immune exposures that went unrecorded were likely present. The donor tested CMV seropositive and was one of the 289 seropositive cohort members. A peripheral blood sample was provided by each donor, and peripheral blood mononuclear cells were used for TCR beta sequencing. The Qiagen DNeasy Blood Extraction Kit was used to extract genomic DNA from the blood cell samples. Concerning this clone: The specificity of this receptor is unknown. The record has no base qualities; no much larger clone is one base away.

The germline V gene supplies CDR1 SGHVS and CDR2 FNYEAQ. After removal of 5 bases from V and 3 bases from J, the junction retains 6 bases not matched to a gene. From its cysteine to its phenylalanine, the CDR3 spans 15 amino acids. Only the CDR3 part of the read is kept: 45 bases, read in frame from the first base. Receptor amplification or capture employed the immunoSEQ multiplex PCR assay. A mixture of 60 forward primers for TCR Vbeta segments and 13 reverse primers for TCR Jbeta segments was used in the multiplex PCR. The CDR3 region of rearranged TCR beta genes was amplified from genomic DNA with a multiplex PCR assay. The amplified TCR beta libraries were sequenced on the Illumina HiSeq System as 87-base-pair reads. As for the authors' bioinformatics: Across the 666 repertoires, a later analysis counted some 80 million unique TCR beta chains, roughly 11 million of which were shared by at least two donors. Raw reads were error-corrected and collapsed into unique sequences with a nearest-neighbor algorithm that merged closely related sequences to remove PCR and sequencing errors. To assign V, D and J gene segments, CDR3 sequences were aligned to IMGT reference sequences. For a sequence to be retained, a match of at least six nucleotides to both a V gene segment and a J gene segment was required. Rearrangements were called productive when the CDR3 lacked stop codons and stayed in frame with V and J; all others were non-productive. CDR3 was defined by IMGT convention, running from the second conserved V-encoded cysteine to the conserved J-encoded phenylalanine. The earlier analysis of 587 of the donors excluded sequences that lacked an unambiguous match to a single V gene segment. In an earlier analysis of a few hundred of the donors, V segments were called functional above 56.7% productive rearrangements and were called segregating when the between-donor standard deviation exceeded 5%. A statistical classification framework was developed to diagnose cytomegalovirus status using the catalog of TCR beta chain sequences. In a later analysis, V and J genes were assigned by comparing TCR nucleotide sequences against IMGT/GENE-DB human TR gene sequences. A later analysis assigned CDR3 sequences and most-parsimonious VDJ recombination scenarios with the TCRdist pipeline. A later analysis defined each TCR beta chain by its CDR3 amino acid sequence plus V-gene family, and excluded reads lacking a unique V-gene family. As a way to deal with suspected cross-contamination and a sequencing artifact, a later analysis dropped approximately 570 nucleotide sequences that were highly shared and had low generation probability. A later analysis calculated a clonal expansion index for each public chain from normalized within-repertoire ranks of inferred template counts. Generation probabilities in a later analysis came from a VDJ recombination model fitted to out-of-frame rearrangements, and those results were checked against IGoR. In a later analysis, hypergeometric tests were used to score TCR-TCR, TCR-HLA and TCR-CMV co-occurrence, with a repertoire-size bias correction applied to TCR pairs. To estimate false discovery rates, a later analysis permuted the HLA or CMV assignments 20 times. In a later analysis, co-occurring TCRs were grouped with DBSCAN, and TCRdist sequence similarity was added when clustering was performed within HLA-allele-positive subsets. Repertoires with fewer than 30,000 or more than 120,000 public chains, plus five repertoires with anomalous nucleotide sharing, were excluded from co-occurrence clustering. TCRdb's version of the immuneACCESS table is confined to in-frame rearrangements and falls short of the full clone set. An unresolved V gene accounts for under half of the shortfall where checked; the remainder is of unknown origin. The V and J calls and clone size come from that table; D and trimming were worked out from the DNA. Across this sample there are over 75,000 clones, with 70% to 90% seen only once. 5.6% of the sample rests with the top ten.

The sequencing sample was made of PBMCs. The chain couples TRBV7-6 to TRBJ2-7; 11 central bases correspond to TRBD2. The origin of this receptor is a woman under 30 in good health and CMV-seropositive. Here the CDR3 is given as CASSKGLAENYEQYF. The nucleotide sequence reads TGTGCCAGCAGCAAGGGACTAGCGGAAAACTACGAGCAGTACTTC.